This TCR beta chain was captured by sequencing in a study of technical replicates of blood from a few donors. The CDR3 loop spans 16 amino acids. V dropped 4 bases and J dropped 2; count of bases not matched to a gene: 6. The V gene's germline CDR1 is SGDLS and CDR2 YYNGEE. In its sample, this clone was seen once. Measured with immunoSEQ multiplex PCR; TCRdb has only the in-frame clones, and not every one. The sample has 66,000 or so clones; 97% are singletons. This TCR was recovered from a human donor in good health. Sequencing was carried out using T cells isolated from PBMCs. This chain connects TRBV9 to TRBJ1-3; TRBD1 aligns across 10 bases. The CDR3 nucleotides read TGTGCCAGCAGCAAGGGACAGGGGATAGCTGGAAACACCATATATTTT. Translated: CASSKGQGIAGNTIYF.